The 4 T cell receptor beta chains below come from one sample, sequenced in a study of identical twins. Via MiXCR, TCRdb re-called the 5' RACE reads, giving one row per CDR3 protein. The sample holds roughly 1.6 million distinct CDR3 sequences, 32% seen once. Sequencing was performed on cord blood. Source of these receptors: a newborn girl in good health.

Many counts were recorded for this clonotype. V and J are TRBV29-1 and TRBJ1-4, with D unresolved. Germline values: CDR1 SQVTM, CDR2 ANQGSEA. There are 12 residues in the CDR3. Trimming left V 4 bases short and J 1 base short, with 4 bases between. The CDR3 DNA follows: TGCAGCGTTGTCCTAACTAATGAAAAACTGTTTTTT. This gives the protein CSVVLTNEKLFF.

This clonotype was counted a few times. The chain employs TRBV28 and TRBJ2-7, with 8 bases matching TRBD1. The V segment lost 10 bases and the J segment 3 bases; nucleotides outside the gene matches: 5. This CDR3 is built from 12 residues. In germline, CDR1 is MDHEN, CDR2 SYDVKM. The CDR3 is CATSTGVYEQYF. In DNA, the CDR3 is TGTGCCACCTCGACAGGGGTCTACGAGCAGTACTTC.

This clonotype was counted only a few times. The chain links TRBV25-1 to TRBJ2-3; D unresolved. V lost 1 base, J lost 2 bases, and 13 bases lay in between. Germline V lookup: CDR1 MGHDK, CDR2 SYGVNS. CDR3 length equals 16 residues. CDR3 amino acids: CASSEFEEQPTDTQYF. Here the CDR3 DNA reads TGTGCCAGCAGTGAATTCGAAGAACAGCCCACAGATACGCAGTATTTT.

The rearrangement uses TRBV2 and TRBJ1-3; 9 nucleotides align to TRBD1. The CDR3 runs to 15 residues. The V gene end was trimmed by 5 bases and the J gene end by 4 bases; junction bases not matched to a gene: 6. Germline loops: CDR1 SNHLY, CDR2 FYNNEI. CDR3 nucleotides: TGTGCCAGCAGTCTCCGGGACAGGGAGGGAAACACCATATATTTT. This translates into CASSLRDREGNTIYF.